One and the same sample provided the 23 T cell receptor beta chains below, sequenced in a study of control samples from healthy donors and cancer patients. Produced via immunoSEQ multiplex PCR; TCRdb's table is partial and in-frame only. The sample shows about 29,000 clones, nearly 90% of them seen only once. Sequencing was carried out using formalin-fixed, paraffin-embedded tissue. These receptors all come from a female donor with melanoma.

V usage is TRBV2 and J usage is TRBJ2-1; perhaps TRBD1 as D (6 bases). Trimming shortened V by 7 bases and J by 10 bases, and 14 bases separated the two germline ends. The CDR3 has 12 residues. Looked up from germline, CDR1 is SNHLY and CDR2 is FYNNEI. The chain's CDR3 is CASTSDSGEQFF. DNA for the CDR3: TGTGCCAGCACATCGGACAGTGGAGAGCAGTTCTTC.

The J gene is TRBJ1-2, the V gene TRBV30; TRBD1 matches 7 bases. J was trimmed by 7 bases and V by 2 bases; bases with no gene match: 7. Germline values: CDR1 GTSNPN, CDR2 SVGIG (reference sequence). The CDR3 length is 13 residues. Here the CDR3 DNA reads TGTGCCTGGAGTACAGGGGAACTAGGTGGCTACACCTTC. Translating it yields CAWSTGELGGYTF.

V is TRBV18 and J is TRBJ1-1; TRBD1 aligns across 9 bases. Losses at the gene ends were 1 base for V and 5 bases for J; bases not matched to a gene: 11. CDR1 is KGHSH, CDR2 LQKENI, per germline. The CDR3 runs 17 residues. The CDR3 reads CASSPLLDRGLRTEAFF. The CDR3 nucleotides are TGTGCCAGCTCACCACTATTGGACAGGGGATTGAGGACTGAAGCTTTCTTT.

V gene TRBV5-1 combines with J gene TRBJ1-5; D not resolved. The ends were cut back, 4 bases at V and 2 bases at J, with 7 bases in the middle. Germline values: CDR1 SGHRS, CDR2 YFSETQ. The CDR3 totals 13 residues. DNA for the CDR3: TGCGCCAGCAGCATAGAGGGCAATCAGCCCCAGCATTTT. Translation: CASSIEGNQPQHF.

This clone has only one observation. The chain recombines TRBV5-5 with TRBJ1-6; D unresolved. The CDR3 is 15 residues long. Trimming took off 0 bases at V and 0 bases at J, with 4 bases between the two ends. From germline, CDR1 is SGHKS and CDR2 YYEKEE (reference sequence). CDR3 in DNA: TGTGCCAGCAGCTTGGAGAGCTCCTATAATTCACCCCTCCACTTT. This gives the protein CASSLESSYNSPLHF. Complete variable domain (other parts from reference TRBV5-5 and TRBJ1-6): DAGVTQSPTHLIKTRGQQVTLRCSPISGHKSVSWYQQVLGQGPQFIFQYYEKEERGRGNFPDRFSARQFPNYSSELNVNALLLGDSALYLCASSLESSYNSPLHFGNGTRLTVT.

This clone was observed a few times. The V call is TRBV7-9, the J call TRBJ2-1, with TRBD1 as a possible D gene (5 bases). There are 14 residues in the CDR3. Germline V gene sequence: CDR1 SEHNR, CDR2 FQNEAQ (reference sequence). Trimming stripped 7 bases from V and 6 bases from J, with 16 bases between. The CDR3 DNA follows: TGTGCCAGCACGGGCAGGGTGATCTCCAATGAGCAGTTCTTC. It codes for CASTGRVISNEQFF.

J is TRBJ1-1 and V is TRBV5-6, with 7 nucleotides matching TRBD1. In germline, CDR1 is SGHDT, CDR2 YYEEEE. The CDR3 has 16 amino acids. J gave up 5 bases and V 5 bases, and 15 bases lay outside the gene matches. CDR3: CASRPKGEQGWTEAFF. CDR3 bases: TGTGCCAGCAGACCCAAGGGCGAACAGGGGTGGACTGAAGCTTTCTTT.

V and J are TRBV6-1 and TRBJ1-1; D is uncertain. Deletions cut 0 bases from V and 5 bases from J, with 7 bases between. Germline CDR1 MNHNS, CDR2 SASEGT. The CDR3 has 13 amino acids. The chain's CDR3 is CASSEAILTEAFF. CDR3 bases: TGTGCCAGCAGTGAAGCGATTTTGACTGAAGCTTTCTTT.

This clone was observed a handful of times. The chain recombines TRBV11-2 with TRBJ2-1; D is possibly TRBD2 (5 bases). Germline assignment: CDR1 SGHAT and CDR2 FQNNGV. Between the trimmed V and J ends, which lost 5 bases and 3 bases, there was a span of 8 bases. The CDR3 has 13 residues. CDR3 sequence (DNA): TGTGCCAGCAGCCGAGGGAGCTACAATGAGCAGTTCTTC. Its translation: CASSRGSYNEQFF.

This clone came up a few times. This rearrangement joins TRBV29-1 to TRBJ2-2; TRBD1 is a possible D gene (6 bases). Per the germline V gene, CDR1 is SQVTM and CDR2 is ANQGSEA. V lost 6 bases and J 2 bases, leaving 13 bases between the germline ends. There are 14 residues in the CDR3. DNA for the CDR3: TGCAGCGTCGGACAGTTTTCTAACACCGGGGAGCTGTTTTTT. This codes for CSVGQFSNTGELFF.

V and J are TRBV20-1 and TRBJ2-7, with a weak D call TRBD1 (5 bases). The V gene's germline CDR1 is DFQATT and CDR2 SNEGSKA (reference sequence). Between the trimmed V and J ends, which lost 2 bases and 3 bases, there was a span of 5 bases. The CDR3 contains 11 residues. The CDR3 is CSARQGYEQYF. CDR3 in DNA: TGCAGTGCTAGACAGGGCTACGAGCAGTACTTC.

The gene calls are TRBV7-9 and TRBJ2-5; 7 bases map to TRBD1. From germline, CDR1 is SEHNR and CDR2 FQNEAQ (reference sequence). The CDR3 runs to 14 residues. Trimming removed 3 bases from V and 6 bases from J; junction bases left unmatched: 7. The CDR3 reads CASSFRDSKQTQYF. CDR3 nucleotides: TGTGCCAGCAGCTTCCGGGACAGCAAGCAGACCCAGTACTTC. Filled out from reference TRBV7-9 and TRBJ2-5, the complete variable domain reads DTGVSQNPRHKITKRGQNVTFRCDPISEHNRLYWYRQTLGQGPEFLTYFQNEAQLEKSRLLSDRFSAERPKGSFSTLEIQRTEQGDSAMYLCASSFRDSKQTQYFGPGTRLLVL.

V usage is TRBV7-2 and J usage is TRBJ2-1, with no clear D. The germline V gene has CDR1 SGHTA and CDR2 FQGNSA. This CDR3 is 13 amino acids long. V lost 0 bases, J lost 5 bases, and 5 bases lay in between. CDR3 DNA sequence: TGTGCCAGCAGCTTAGCGAGAGACAATGAGCAGTTCTTC. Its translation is CASSLARDNEQFF.

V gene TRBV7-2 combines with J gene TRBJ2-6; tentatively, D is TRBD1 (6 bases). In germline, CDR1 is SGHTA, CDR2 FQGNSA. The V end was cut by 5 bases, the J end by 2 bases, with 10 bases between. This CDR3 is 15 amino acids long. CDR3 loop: CASSAGVAGANVLTF. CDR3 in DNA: TGTGCCAGCAGCGCAGGGGTGGCTGGGGCCAACGTCCTGACTTTC.

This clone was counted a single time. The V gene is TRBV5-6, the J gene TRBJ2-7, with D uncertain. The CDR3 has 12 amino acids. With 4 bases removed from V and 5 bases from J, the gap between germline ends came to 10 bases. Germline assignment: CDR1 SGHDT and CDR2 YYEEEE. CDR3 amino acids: CASSQSWDEQYF. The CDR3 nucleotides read TGTGCCAGCAGCCAATCCTGGGACGAGCAGTACTTC.

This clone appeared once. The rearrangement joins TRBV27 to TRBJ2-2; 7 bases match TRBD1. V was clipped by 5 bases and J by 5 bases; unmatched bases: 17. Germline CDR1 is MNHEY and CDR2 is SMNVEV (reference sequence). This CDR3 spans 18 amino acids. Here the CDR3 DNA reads TGTGCCAGCAGTACCTTGATGTCCACAGGGGTAGGGACCGGGGAGCTGTTTTTT. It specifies CASSTLMSTGVGTGELFF.

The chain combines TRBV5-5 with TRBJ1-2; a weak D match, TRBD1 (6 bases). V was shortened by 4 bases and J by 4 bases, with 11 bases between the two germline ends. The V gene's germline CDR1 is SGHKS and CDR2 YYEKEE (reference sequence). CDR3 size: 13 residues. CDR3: CASSKDSTYGYTF. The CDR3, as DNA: TGTGCCAGCAGCAAGGACAGTACCTATGGCTACACCTTC.

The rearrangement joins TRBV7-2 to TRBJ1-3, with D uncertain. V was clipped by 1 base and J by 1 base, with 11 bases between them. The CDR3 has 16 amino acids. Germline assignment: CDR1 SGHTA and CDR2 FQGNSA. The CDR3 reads CASSLETGLSGNTIYF. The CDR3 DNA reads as TGTGCCAGCAGCTTAGAAACGGGGTTGTCTGGAAACACCATATATTTT.

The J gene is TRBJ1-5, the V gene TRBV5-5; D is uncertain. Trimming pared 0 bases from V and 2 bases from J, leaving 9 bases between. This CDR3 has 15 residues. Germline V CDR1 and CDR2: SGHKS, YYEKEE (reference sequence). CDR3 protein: CASSLAPQGNQPQHF. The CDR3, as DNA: TGTGCCAGCAGCTTGGCGCCCCAGGGCAATCAGCCCCAGCATTTT.

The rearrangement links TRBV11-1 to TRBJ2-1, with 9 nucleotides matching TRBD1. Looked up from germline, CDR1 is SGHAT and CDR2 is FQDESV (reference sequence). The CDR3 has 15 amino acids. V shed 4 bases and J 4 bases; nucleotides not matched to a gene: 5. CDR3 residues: CASSWGTGTYNEQFF. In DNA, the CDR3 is TGTGCCAGCAGCTGGGGGACAGGGACGTACAATGAGCAGTTCTTC. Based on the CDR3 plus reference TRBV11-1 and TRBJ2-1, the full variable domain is EAEVAQSPRYKITEKSQAVAFWCDPISGHATLYWYRQILGQGPELLVQFQDESVVDDSQLPKDRFSAERLKGVDSTLKIQPAELGDSAMYLCASSWGTGTYNEQFFGPGTRLTVL.

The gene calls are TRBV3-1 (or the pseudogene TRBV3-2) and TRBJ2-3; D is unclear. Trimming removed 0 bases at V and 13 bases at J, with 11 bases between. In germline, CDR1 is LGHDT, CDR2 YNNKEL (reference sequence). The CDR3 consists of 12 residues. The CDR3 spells CASSQDKAMEYF. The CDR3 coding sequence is TGTGCCAGCAGCCAAGATAAGGCTATGGAGTATTTT.

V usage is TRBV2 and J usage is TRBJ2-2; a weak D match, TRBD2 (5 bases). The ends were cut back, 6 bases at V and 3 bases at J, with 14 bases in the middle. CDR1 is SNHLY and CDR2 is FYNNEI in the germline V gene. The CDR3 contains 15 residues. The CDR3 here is CASRGRTGYTGELFF. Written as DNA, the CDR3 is TGTGCCAGCAGGGGCCGGACTGGATACACCGGGGAGCTGTTTTTT.

For the CDR3, the DNA is TGTGCCAGCAGCCTGAGCGGGGATCCATACAATGAGCAGTTCTTC. It encodes CASSLSGDPYNEQFF. The rearrangement uses TRBV5-4 and TRBJ2-1; 7 bases match TRBD2. Unmatched junction bases numbered 8, after V lost 4 bases and J lost 4 bases. The CDR3 extends over 15 amino acids. Germline CDR1 SGHNT, CDR2 YYREEE (reference sequence).